This T cell receptor (beta chain) was identified during a study of T cell changes during pregnancy in multiple sclerosis. Germline V lookup: CDR1 MNHNS, CDR2 SASEGT. Between the trimmed V and J ends, which lost 5 bases and 3 bases, there was a span of 14 bases. The CDR3 length is 15 residues. Profiled with immunoSEQ multiplex PCR; TCRdb holds only in-frame clones, not every one. The sample consists of under 110,000 clones, about 89% of them appearing once. The source material was peripheral blood, sampled before pregnancy. The chain couples TRBV6-1 to TRBJ2-4; weak D call: TRBD2 (5 bases). The clonotype was recovered from a female donor with multiple sclerosis, enrolled in a pregnancy study. The CDR3: CASSSPGLGKNIQYF. The DNA for the CDR3 is TGTGCCAGCAGTTCCCCGGGGTTGGGCAAAAACATTCAGTACTTC.